The source of this T cell receptor beta chain is a study of blood T cell repertoires in COVID-19. The CDR3 consists of 15 residues. Germline CDR1 is KGHSH and CDR2 is LQKENI. V lost 3 bases and J 6 bases, leaving 14 bases between the germline ends. The protocol was immunoSEQ multiplex PCR, while the TCRdb copy is restricted to in-frame clones and leaves out a portion. The data show around 280,000 clones, over 85% seen once. The rearrangement joins TRBV18 to TRBJ1-4; D ambiguous. This receptor was identified in a young woman with COVID-19, enrolled during active disease. Sequenced material: peripheral blood. CDR3 DNA: TGTGCCAGCTCACCCTCGATTGGCCCTGATGAAAAACTGTTTTTT. Protein: CASSPSIGPDEKLFF.